This TCR beta chain was observed in a study of human T cells and chemical hapten exposure. General study results and limits: The count of PT1 expanded TCRs correlated positively with patch test score. Expanded TCRs produced significantly more large CDR3 similarity clusters than controls did.

Time point indicated: patch test 1, 2 weeks after DPC sensitization. Treatment noted: therapeutic diphenylcyclopropenone sensitization with weekly scalp DPC. Investigators collected blood before applying each patch test. This clonotype was counted at least ten times. What it binds is not known. One entry per CDR3 protein results from TCRdb running MiXCR on the RACE reads. The data hold roughly 45,000 distinct CDR3 sequences, with about 10% observed a single time. The CDR3 spans 16 residues. CDR1 and CDR2 from the germline V gene are MNHNS and SASEGT. The V end lost 7 bases, the J end lost 0 bases, and 19 bases lay between the germline ends.

The receptor's source is a woman aged 45-65 years with alopecia areata. Some clones in this sample may be carry-over from other donors' samples. This specimen consisted of whole blood, obtained in connection with sensitization to the hapten diphenylcyclopropenone (DPC). V gene TRBV6-1 combines with J gene TRBJ2-7; maybe TRBD1 (6 bases). CDR3 sequence (DNA): TGTGCCAGCACTCTTCTGACAGGAGCAAGCTCCTACGAGCAGTACTTC. Protein sequence: CASTLLTGASSYEQYF.